This T cell receptor (beta chain) was recorded in a study of beta chain features in type 1 diabetes. All of the isolated RNA was reverse transcribed, so expressed TCRB transcripts were sequenced. Libraries were prepared by immunoSEQ multiplex PCR; TCRdb keeps only in-frame clonotypes and omits some of them. The sample holds under 300,000 clones, roughly 8% seen once. Overall study results and limits: In patients and controls equally, PCR might favor templates that are shorter.

Only one heparinised blood draw was taken per donor, and its volume averaged about 116 mL. This clone was counted at least ten times. Its antigen is not known. The clonotype comes from a woman between 18 and 29 years old in good health. What was sequenced was central memory CD4+ T cells from blood.

DNA for the CDR3: TGTGCCAGCAGCCAAGCCAGGGGGCTGTTTGAGACCCAGTACTTC. Amino acids: CASSQARGLFETQYF. The genes are TRBV14 and TRBJ2-5, with TRBD1 matching over 8 bases. Trimming removed 1 base from V and 5 bases from J; junction bases left unmatched: 6. Germline-derived CDR1 and CDR2 are SGHDN and FVKESK. This CDR3 contains 15 residues.